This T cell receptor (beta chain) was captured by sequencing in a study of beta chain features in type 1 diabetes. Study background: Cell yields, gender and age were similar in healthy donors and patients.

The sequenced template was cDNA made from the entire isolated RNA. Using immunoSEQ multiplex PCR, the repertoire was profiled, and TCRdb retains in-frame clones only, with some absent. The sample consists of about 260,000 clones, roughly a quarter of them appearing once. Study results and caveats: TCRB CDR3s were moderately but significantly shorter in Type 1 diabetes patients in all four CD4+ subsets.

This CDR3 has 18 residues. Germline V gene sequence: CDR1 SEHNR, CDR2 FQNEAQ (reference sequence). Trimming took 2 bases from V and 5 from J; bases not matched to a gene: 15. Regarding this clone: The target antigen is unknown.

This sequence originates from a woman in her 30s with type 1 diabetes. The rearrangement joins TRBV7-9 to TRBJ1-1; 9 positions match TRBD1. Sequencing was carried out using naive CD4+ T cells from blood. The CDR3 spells CASSLPWDRDGSGTEAFF. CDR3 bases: TGTGCCAGCAGCTTACCTTGGGACAGGGATGGGTCGGGGACTGAAGCTTTCTTT.